This TCR beta chain is from a study of T cell responses to AZD1222 COVID-19 vaccine. With 10 bases removed from V and 9 bases from J, the gap between germline ends came to 24 bases. CDR1 is LNHDA and CDR2 is SQIVND in the germline V gene (reference sequence). The CDR3 runs 14 residues. TCRdb keeps only in-frame clones here, not all; method: immunoSEQ multiplex PCR. The sample includes 70,000 to 85,000 clones, 86% of them seen just once. Here the sequenced sample was peripheral blood, taken on day 0 of AZD1222 vaccination. The origin of this receptor is an adult in good health. This chain joins TRBV19 and TRBJ1-2, with D hard to call. The CDR3 sequence: CATTKPGTIPSYTF. The CDR3 DNA is TGTGCCACCACAAAACCGGGAACGATTCCGAGCTACACCTTC.